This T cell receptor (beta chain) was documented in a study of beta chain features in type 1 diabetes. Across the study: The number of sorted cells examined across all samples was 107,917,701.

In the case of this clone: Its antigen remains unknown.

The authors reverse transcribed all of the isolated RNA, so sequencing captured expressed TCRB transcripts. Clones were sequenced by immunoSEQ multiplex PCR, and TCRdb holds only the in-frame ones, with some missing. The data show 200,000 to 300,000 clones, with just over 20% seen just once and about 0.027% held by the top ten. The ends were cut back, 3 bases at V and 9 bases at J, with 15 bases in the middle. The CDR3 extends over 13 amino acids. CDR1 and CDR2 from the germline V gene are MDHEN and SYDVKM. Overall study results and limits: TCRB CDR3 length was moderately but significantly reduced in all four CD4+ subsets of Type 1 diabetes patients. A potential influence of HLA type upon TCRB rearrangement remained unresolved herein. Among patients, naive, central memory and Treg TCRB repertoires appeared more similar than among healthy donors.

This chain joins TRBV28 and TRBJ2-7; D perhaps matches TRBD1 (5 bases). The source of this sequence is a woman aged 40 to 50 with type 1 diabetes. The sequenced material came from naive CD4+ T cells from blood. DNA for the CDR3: TGTGCCAGCAGTTTGTACGACAGCCCTGGGCAGTACTTC. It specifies CASSLYDSPGQYF.